This TCR beta chain was sequenced during a study of T-cell memory formation after mild COVID-19. Each CDR3 protein gets one entry after TCRdb re-called the 5' RACE reads with MiXCR. This sample has a few hundred thousand distinct CDR3 sequences, with roughly 20% found just once. The CDR3 has 16 amino acids. Per the germline V gene, CDR1 is DFQATT and CDR2 is SNEGSKA (reference sequence). V shed 0 bases and J shed 0 bases, with 14 bases lying between them. The chain links TRBV20-1 to TRBJ1-2; D is ambiguous. The sequence derives from an adult woman who had mild COVID-19 (a few samples of this study predate the infection). Cell type and time point are not known. The sample comprised PBMCs or a T cell subset sorted from them (not recorded which). In nucleotides, the CDR3 is TGCAGTGCTAGAGATCCAAGGACCCAAGCTAACTATGGCTACACCTTC. Its translation: CSARDPRTQANYGYTF.